Listed below are T cell receptor beta chains from one sample, sequenced in a study of cytomegalovirus exposure and HLA in healthy donors. Sequencing was performed with immunoSEQ multiplex PCR; in TCRdb, only in-frame clones are kept and a portion is missing. The sample shows over 150,000 clones, 80% to 85% of them seen only once. Sequenced sample: PBMCs. These receptors all stem from a boy aged 2 to 9 in good health and CMV-seronegative. Each CDR3 is given without its conserved first and last residue.

TRBV6-1 ASSGLLRGTQY
TRBV7-6 ASSRNPTSVGADNEQF
TRBV29-1 SVAGGTATYEQY
TRBV4-2 ASSQDGWLRTGAAETQY
TRBV29-1 SVPGTGAMKYTDTQY
TRBV4-1 ASSQDHDRARSANYGYT
TRBV5-4 ASSSKVSGTGAGKETQY
TRBV5-1 ASSLSSGSNTGELF
TRBV6-5 ASSYSSGHTGELF
TRBV27 ASSPSWQGSYQETQY
TRBV6-5 ASSYGAGPYEQY
TRBV7-9 ASSSDRIDQPQH
TRBV9 ASSVDYWSYEQY
TRBV19 ASTSTGGNQPQH
TRBV5-4 ASSRGQGLNTGELF
TRBV14 ASSRGVTYNEQF
TRBV4-2 ASSQDNEQY
TRBV19 ASSIDWGVSNQPQH
TRBV15 ATSRRGYTDTQY
TRBV19 ASSTLLPDYNEQF
TRBV4-2 ASSQVQREGSTDTQY
TRBV6-6 ASSYLAGELF
TRBV5-1 ASGTGPEYELF
TRBV19 ASSAAGRGNTIY
TRBV11-3 AGRGSGNDEQF
TRBV5-1 ASSLQGHGYT
TRBV19 ASKGLAEYNEQF
TRBV14 ASSQVLSYGYT
TRBV6-1 ASSIQGAHGYT
TRBV7-9 ASSSPGQGVVTGELF
TRBV5-1 ASSLSPGATYEQY
TRBV25-1 ASSDTTGDTEAF
TRBV27 ASSVHFRDSYEKLF
TRBV4-1 ASSRRDSRNYGYT
TRBV2 ASNPSAGANVLT
TRBV7-3 ASSRLSGRNNEQF
TRBV5-1 ASSLSGRTQETQY
TRBV12-2 ASRLTPGHNSQVSYGYT
TRBV19 ASSVLTGGDYGYT
TRBV5-1 ASRQGGTDTQY
TRBV6-5 ASSYARGGNSEKLF
TRBV10-1 ASSSGTSGVNEQF
TRBV5-1 ASNSGSRYNEQF
TRBV30 AWSSGLAGNYEQY
TRBV5-4 ASSFLQGAFGGYT
TRBV2 ASSEALPGGRGYNEQF
TRBV5-6 ASSSGTGYEKLF
TRBV28 ASSLQGGYSNQPQH
TRBV4-1 ASSRASLVPTGELF
TRBV5-8 ASSHLDSRGGELF
TRBV19 ASSQGIYEQY
TRBV7-2 ASSLDRAGNQPQH
TRBV5-1 ASSLAQNQPQH
TRBV21-1 AFRVGSDYRGKGDQPQH
TRBV27 ASRTNTDTQY
TRBV5-1 ASSLGQGVPYEQY
TRBV6-1 ASSERGRGSYEQY